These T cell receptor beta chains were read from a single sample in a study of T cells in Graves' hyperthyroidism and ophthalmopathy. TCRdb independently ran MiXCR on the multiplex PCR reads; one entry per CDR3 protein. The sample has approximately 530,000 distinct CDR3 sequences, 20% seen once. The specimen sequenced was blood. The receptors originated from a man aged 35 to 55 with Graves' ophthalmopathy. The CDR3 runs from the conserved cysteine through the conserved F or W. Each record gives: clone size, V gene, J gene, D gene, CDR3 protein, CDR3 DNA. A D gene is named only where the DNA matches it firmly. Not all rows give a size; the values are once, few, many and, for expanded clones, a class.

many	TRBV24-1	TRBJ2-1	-	CATSDSGVSSYNEQFF	TGTGCCACCAGTGATTCAGGGGTGAGCTCCTACAATGAGCAGTTCTTC
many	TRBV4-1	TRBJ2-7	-	CASSQAEGTYYEQYF	TGCGCCAGCAGCCAGGCGGAGGGGACTTACTACGAGCAGTACTTC
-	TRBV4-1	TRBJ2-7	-	CASSQPRTPSREQYF	TGCGCCAGCAGCCAACCAAGGACTCCTTCTCGCGAGCAGTACTTC
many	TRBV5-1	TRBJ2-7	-	CASSLGGGDEQYF	TGCGCCAGCAGCTTGGGAGGGGGGGACGAGCAGTACTTC
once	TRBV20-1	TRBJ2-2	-	CSAFTGDWLF	TGCAGTGCCTTCACAGGGGACTGGCTTTTT
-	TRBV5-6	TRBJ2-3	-	CASSALGGNTDTQYF	TGTGCCAGCAGCGCGCTAGGGGGGAACACAGATACGCAGTATTTT
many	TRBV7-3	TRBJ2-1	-	CASSLNAAGVWDTYNEQFF	TGTGCCAGCAGCTTAAATGCAGCGGGCGTCTGGGACACCTACAATGAGCAGTTCTTC
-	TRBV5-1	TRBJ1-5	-	CASSREGGYHQPQHF	TGCGCCAGCAGCCGCGAGGGTGGGTACCATCAGCCCCAGCATTTT
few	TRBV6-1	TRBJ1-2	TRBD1	CASSRNTGTENYGYTF	TGTGCCAGCAGCCGAAACACCGGGACAGAAAACTATGGCTACACCTTC
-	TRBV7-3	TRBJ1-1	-	CASSHDGREAFF	TGTGCCAGCAGCCACGACGGACGTGAAGCTTTCTTT
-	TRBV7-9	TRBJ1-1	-	CASSQSNTEAFF	TGTGCCAGCAGCCAGTCAAATACTGAAGCTTTCTTT
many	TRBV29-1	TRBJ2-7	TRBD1	CSVGRGPYEQYF	TGCAGCGTTGGCAGGGGGCCCTACGAGCAGTACTTC
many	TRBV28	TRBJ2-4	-	CASSSQKTVTIQYF	TGTGCCAGCAGTAGTCAGAAGACAGTTACCATTCAGTACTTC
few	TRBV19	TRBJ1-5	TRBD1	CASSIDRGDQPQHF	TGTGCCAGTAGTATTGACAGGGGGGATCAGCCCCAGCATTTT
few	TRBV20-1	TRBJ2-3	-	CSARDQTRHSTDTQYF	TGCAGTGCTAGAGATCAGACTAGGCATAGCACAGATACGCAGTATTTT
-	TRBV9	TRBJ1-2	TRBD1	CASSSGQGTAFGGYTF	TGTGCCAGCAGCTCTGGACAGGGTACAGCTTTTGGTGGCTACACCTTC
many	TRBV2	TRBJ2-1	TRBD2	CASSELGGPTNEQFF	TGTGCCAGCAGTGAATTGGGAGGGCCGACCAATGAGCAGTTCTTC
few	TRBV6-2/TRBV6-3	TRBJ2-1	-	CASTPMFYNEQFF	TGTGCCAGCACCCCGATGTTCTACAATGAGCAGTTCTTC
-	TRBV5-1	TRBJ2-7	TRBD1	CASSLRTGSLYEQYF	TGCGCCAGCAGCTTGCGGACAGGGTCGCTCTACGAGCAGTACTTC
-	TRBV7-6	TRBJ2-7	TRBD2	CASSLALSGSNEQYF	TGTGCCAGCAGCTTAGCGCTTAGCGGGAGCAACGAGCAGTACTTC
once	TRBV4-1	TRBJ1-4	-	CASSQDSSRADKNEKLFF	TGCGCCAGCAGCCAAGATAGTAGCCGGGCAGATAAGAATGAAAAACTGTTTTTT
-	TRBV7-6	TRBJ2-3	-	CASSGRIGGSTDTQYF	TGTGCCAGCAGCGGTCGTATCGGCGGCAGCACAGATACGCAGTATTTT
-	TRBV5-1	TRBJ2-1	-	CASSLEWRSSYNEQFF	TGCGCCAGCAGCTTGGAATGGAGGAGCTCCTACAATGAGCAGTTCTTC
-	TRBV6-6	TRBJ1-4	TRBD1	CASSYSGTGDEKLFF	TGTGCCAGCAGTTACTCGGGGACAGGGGATGAAAAACTGTTTTTT
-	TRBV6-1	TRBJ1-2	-	CASSYSGDYGYTF	TGTGCCAGCAGTTACAGCGGTGACTATGGCTACACCTTC
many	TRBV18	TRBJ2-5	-	CASSPPGRSETQYF	TGTGCCAGCTCACCCCCGGGGCGATCGGAGACCCAGTACTTC
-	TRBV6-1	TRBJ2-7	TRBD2	CAITRTSGKYEQYF	TGTGCCATTACTCGGACTAGCGGAAAATACGAGCAGTACTTC
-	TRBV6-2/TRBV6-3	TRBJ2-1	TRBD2	CASRRLAGSNEQFF	TGTGCCAGCAGGAGACTAGCAGGCTCCAATGAGCAGTTCTTC
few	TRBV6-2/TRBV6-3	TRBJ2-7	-	CASTLRRGAGEQYF	TGTGCCAGCACCCTGAGGAGGGGTGCGGGGGAGCAGTACTTC
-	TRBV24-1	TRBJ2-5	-	CATSVDPQEAQYF	TGTGCCACCTCCGTGGATCCCCAAGAGGCCCAGTACTTC
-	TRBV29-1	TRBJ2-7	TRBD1	CSVEGTGIHEQYF	TGCAGCGTTGAGGGGACAGGGATCCACGAGCAGTACTTC
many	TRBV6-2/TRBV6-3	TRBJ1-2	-	CASSKPSGDGYTF	TGTGCCAGCAGTAAGCCATCGGGTGATGGCTACACCTTC
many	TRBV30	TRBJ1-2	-	CAGSDGAGGYTF	TGTGCCGGCTCGGACGGCGCGGGAGGCTACACCTTC
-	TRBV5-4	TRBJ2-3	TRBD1	CASSLALQGLDTQYF	TGTGCCAGCAGCTTGGCCCTACAGGGGTTAGATACGCAGTATTTT
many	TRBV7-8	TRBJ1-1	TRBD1	CASSLQGQGRAEAFF	TGTGCCAGCAGCTTACAGGGACAGGGTAGGGCTGAAGCTTTCTTT
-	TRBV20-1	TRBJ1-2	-	CSARVEQENNYGYTF	TGCAGTGCTAGAGTGGAGCAGGAGAATAACTATGGCTACACCTTC
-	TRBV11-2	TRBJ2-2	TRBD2	CASSYRTSRLNTGELFF	TGTGCCAGCAGTTACCGGACTAGCCGCCTAAACACCGGGGAGCTGTTTTTT
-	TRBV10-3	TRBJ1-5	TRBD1	CAISEASTGLSNQPQHF	TGTGCCATCAGTGAGGCCTCGACAGGGCTCAGCAATCAGCCCCAGCATTTT
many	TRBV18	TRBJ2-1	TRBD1	CASSRDRGTNEQFF	TGTGCCAGCTCACGGGACAGGGGGACCAATGAGCAGTTCTTC
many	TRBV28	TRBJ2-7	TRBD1	CASSSTRGQGPYEQYF	TGTGCCAGCAGTTCAACGAGGGGACAGGGGCCATACGAGCAGTACTTC
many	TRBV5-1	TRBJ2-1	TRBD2	CASSPRTRSSYNEQFF	TGCGCCAGCAGCCCCAGGACTAGAAGCTCCTACAATGAGCAGTTCTTC
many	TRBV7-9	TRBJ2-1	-	CASSPIVNEQFF	TGTGCCAGCAGCCCCATAGTGAATGAGCAGTTCTTC
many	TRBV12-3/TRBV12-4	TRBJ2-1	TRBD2	CASSLRVGTSGKNEQFF	TGTGCCAGCAGTTTAAGGGTGGGGACTAGCGGGAAGAATGAGCAGTTCTTC
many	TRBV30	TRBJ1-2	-	CAWSGGLGYTF	TGTGCCTGGAGCGGGGGACTTGGCTACACCTTC
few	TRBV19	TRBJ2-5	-	CASSLATGGAGQETQYF	TGTGCCAGTAGCCTCGCCACTGGAGGGGCTGGGCAAGAGACCCAGTACTTC
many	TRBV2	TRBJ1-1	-	CASTEAGGTEAFF	TGTGCCAGCACCGAGGCTGGGGGGACTGAAGCTTTCTTT
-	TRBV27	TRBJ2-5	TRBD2	CASSLWTSGRAWETQYF	TGTGCCAGCAGTCTATGGACTAGCGGGAGGGCCTGGGAGACCCAGTACTTC
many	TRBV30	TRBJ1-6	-	CAWSGSGYSSPLHF	TGTGCCTGGAGTGGTTCCGGCTACAGTTCACCCCTCCACTTT
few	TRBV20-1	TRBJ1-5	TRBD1	CSALDPGGSRNQPQHF	TGCAGTGCTCTAGACCCAGGGGGCTCCCGCAATCAGCCCCAGCATTTT
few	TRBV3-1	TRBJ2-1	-	CASSQEAGYHNEQFF	TGTGCCAGCAGCCAAGAGGCGGGCTACCACAATGAGCAGTTCTTC
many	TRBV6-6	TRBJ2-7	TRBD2	CASSYSGGGPVEQYF	TGTGCCAGCAGTTACTCTGGGGGAGGGCCGGTCGAGCAGTACTTC
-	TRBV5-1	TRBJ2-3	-	CASSLDQYRDTQYF	TGCGCCAGCAGCTTGGACCAGTACCGTGATACGCAGTATTTT
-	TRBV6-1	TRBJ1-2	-	CASSFTQGRIGYGYTF	TGTGCCAGCAGCTTCACTCAGGGCAGGATTGGCTATGGCTACACCTTC
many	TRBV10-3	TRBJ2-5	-	CAISEVSFGQETQYF	TGTGCCATCAGTGAAGTTAGTTTCGGGCAAGAGACCCAGTACTTC
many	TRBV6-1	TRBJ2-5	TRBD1	CASSEALSRGQGGETQYF	TGTGCCAGCAGTGAAGCTTTATCGAGGGGACAGGGGGGAGAGACCCAGTACTTC